One and the same sample provided the 13 T cell receptor beta chains below, sequenced in a study of TIL therapy for anti-PD-1-resistant metastatic lung cancer. Time point specified: pre-treatment sample, taken before nivolumab and TIL therapy. The immunoSEQ assay was v3. The table came from immunoSEQ multiplex PCR; TCRdb's copy has only in-frame clones and leaves some out. This table holds tens of thousands of clones, 79% found once. Sequencing used blood, obtained at baseline. These TCRs come from a woman aged 30 to 85 with non-small cell lung cancer.

The sample holds one count of this clone. The V gene is TRBV10-2, the J gene TRBJ2-3; TRBD1 matches 7 bases. The CDR3 covers 14 residues. Trimming at V came to 6 bases and at J to 0 bases, leaving 3 bases not matched to a gene. Per the germline V gene, CDR1 is WSHSY and CDR2 is SAAADI. This CDR3 reads CASRDRFSTDTQYF. CDR3 coding DNA: TGCGCCAGCAGGGACAGGTTTAGCACAGATACGCAGTATTTT.

The chain is built from TRBV15 and TRBJ2-7; 9 bases match TRBD1. The CDR3 is made up of 15 amino acids. Unmatched junction bases numbered 6, after V lost 4 bases and J lost 2 bases. The germline V gene encodes CDR1 LNHNV and CDR2 YYDKDF (reference sequence). CDR3 in amino acids: CATSKPGQGAYEQYF. The CDR3, as DNA: TGTGCCACCAGCAAACCGGGACAGGGAGCCTACGAGCAGTACTTC.

The rearrangement joins TRBV21-1 to TRBJ1-4; TRBD1 is taken as the D call from the table, unchecked against the DNA. TRBV21-1 is designated a pseudogene. The CDR3 covers 15 residues. CDR3 bases: TGTGCCAGCAGCAAAAGGGAGACAGGCCGTGAAAAACTGTTTTTT. Its translation is CASSKRETGREKLFF.

The rearrangement uses TRBV5-1 and TRBJ2-2, with 9 bases aligning to TRBD1. V lost 2 bases to trimming and J lost 7 bases; unmatched junction nucleotides: 6. Germline V lookup: CDR1 SGHRS, CDR2 YFSETQ. CDR3 length: 15 residues. CDR3 coding DNA: TGCGCCAGCAGCTTTTTACAGGGGGCGGACGGGGAGCTGTTTTTT. This translates into CASSFLQGADGELFF. Full variable domain (rest looked up from reference TRBV5-1 and TRBJ2-2): KAGVTQTPRYLIKTRGQQVTLSCSPISGHRSVSWYQQTPGQGLQFLFEYFSETQRNKGNFPGRFSGRQFSNSRSEMNVSTLELGDSALYLCASSFLQGADGELFFGEGSRLTVL.

The chain couples TRBV6-1 to TRBJ2-5; D possibly corresponds to TRBD1 (5 bases). This CDR3 region has 15 residues. V was trimmed by 4 bases and J by 0 bases, leaving 12 bases between them. The germline V gene has CDR1 MNHNS and CDR2 SASEGT. DNA for the CDR3: TGTGCCAGCAGTGCCATGACAGCGTACCAAGAGACCCAGTACTTC. Amino acids: CASSAMTAYQETQYF.

The chain employs TRBV5-1 and TRBJ2-2, with 12 bases that match TRBD2. V dropped 4 bases and J dropped 1; count of bases not matched to a gene: 11. Germline V gene data show CDR1 as SGHRS and CDR2 as YFSETQ. This CDR3 contains 19 residues. The chain's CDR3 is CASSPMGLAGRLNTGELFF. The DNA for the CDR3 is TGCGCCAGCAGCCCCATGGGACTAGCGGGCCGACTGAACACCGGGGAGCTGTTTTTT.

The chain uses TRBV5-1 and TRBJ2-5; no reliable D call. CDR3 length: 15 residues. Trimming left V 2 bases short and J 4 bases short, with 15 bases between. Germline loops: CDR1 SGHRS, CDR2 YFSETQ. The CDR3 coding sequence is TGCGCCAGCAGCTTCGCGACGGGCCTCGTAGAGACCCAGTACTTC. Its protein product is CASSFATGLVETQYF.

This clone was found once. The rearrangement joins TRBV5-6 to TRBJ2-1; tentatively, D is TRBD1 (5 bases). Trimming left V 1 base short and J 15 bases short, with 11 bases between. The CDR3 length is 11 residues. Germline V CDR1 and CDR2: SGHDT, YYEEEE. The CDR3 protein is CASSLTGVSFF. The DNA of the CDR3 is TGTGCCAGCAGCTTGACAGGAGTATCGTTCTTC.

The chain recombines TRBV29-1 with TRBJ2-3, with 9 bases aligning to TRBD2. The trim removed 3 bases at V and 4 bases at J, leaving 8 bases unmatched. The germline V gene encodes CDR1 SQVTM and CDR2 ANQGSEA. The CDR3 length is 15 residues. CDR3 in amino acids: CSVESWLAGPDTQYF. Here the CDR3 DNA reads TGCAGCGTTGAGAGTTGGCTAGCGGGGCCAGATACGCAGTATTTT.

The chain combines TRBV6-1 with TRBJ1-1, with a possible D match to TRBD1 (6 bases). V lost 4 bases, J lost 4 bases, and 13 bases lay in between. This CDR3 has 14 residues. The germline gives CDR1 MNHNS, CDR2 SASEGT. The CDR3 coding sequence is TGTGCCAGCAGTGTAGGGGGGTTGAGCACTGAAGCTTTCTTT. It codes for CASSVGGLSTEAFF.

This chain joins TRBV30 and TRBJ1-2, with D maybe TRBD1 (5 bases). The CDR3 runs 13 residues. The V and J ends lost 2 bases and 2 bases respectively, with 9 bases between them. Germline V gene data show CDR1 as GTSNPN and CDR2 as SVGIG (reference sequence). CDR3: CAWSPEGNYGYTF. In nucleotides, the CDR3 is TGTGCCTGGAGTCCCGAGGGGAACTATGGCTACACCTTC.

The V call is TRBV18, the J call TRBJ2-7, with D perhaps TRBD1 (5 bases). Trimming pared 0 bases from V and 2 bases from J, leaving 8 bases between. The germline CDR1 and CDR2 sequences are KGHSH and LQKENI. The CDR3 extends over 14 amino acids. This CDR3 reads CASSPPAGTYEQYF. The DNA of the CDR3 is TGTGCCAGCTCACCACCGGCAGGGACCTACGAGCAGTACTTC. Full variable domain (rest looked up from reference TRBV18 and TRBJ2-7): NAGVMQNPRHLVRRRGQEARLRCSPMKGHSHVYWYRQLPEEGLKFMVYLQKENIIDESGMPKERFSAEFPKEGPSILRIQQVVRGDSAAYFCASSPPAGTYEQYFGPGTRLTVT.

This sequence joins TRBV9 and TRBJ2-1, with 14 nucleotides matching TRBD2. CDR1 is SGDLS and CDR2 is YYNGEE in the germline V gene. This CDR3 comprises 15 residues. V shed 1 base, J shed 8 bases, and the junction held 2 bases outside the gene matches. This chain's CDR3 is CASSVSGLAGDEQFF. The CDR3 nucleotides read TGTGCCAGCAGCGTATCGGGACTAGCGGGAGATGAGCAGTTCTTC.